These T cell receptor beta chains were read from a single sample in a study of blood T cell repertoires in COVID-19. Libraries were prepared by immunoSEQ multiplex PCR; TCRdb keeps only in-frame clonotypes and omits some of them. Of 150,000 to 200,000 clones in the sample, 65% to 90% were seen once. Sequenced input: peripheral blood. These TCRs come from a man in his 60s with acute or convalescent COVID-19. The CDR3 runs from the conserved cysteine through the conserved F or W. A D gene is named only where the DNA matches it firmly. Clone size is shown for a subset of rows, as once, few, many or a class of expanded clone.

TRBJ2-1 NA TRBV5-1 NA TGCGCCAGCAGCTTGGAGGGACTGTCTTATGAGCAGTTCTTC CASSLEGLSYEQFF
TRBJ2-3 NA TRBV7-3 NA TGTGCCAGCAGCTTTCTGGCGGGAATGGCAGATACGCAGTATTTT CASSFLAGMADTQYF
TRBJ1-5 NA TRBV6-1 TRBD1 TGTGCCAGCAGTGAAACCCCCGGGACAGTAAGCAATCAGCCCCAGCATTTT CASSETPGTVSNQPQHF
TRBJ1-2 NA TRBV2 NA TGTGCCAGCAGTGAACAGTCTAGGAGCTACACCTTC CASSEQSRSYTF
TRBJ1-2 NA TRBV28 TRBD1 TGTGCCAGCAGTCGGGGACAGATAAACTATGGCTACACCTTC CASSRGQINYGYTF
TRBJ2-2 few TRBV3-1/TRBV3-2 TRBD1 TGTGCCAGCAGCCAAGATTTTGGACAGGTAACCGGGGAGCTGTTTTTT CASSQDFGQVTGELFF
TRBJ1-1 NA TRBV5-1 NA TGCGCCAGCAGCTTGGCCTCTCCGGTGGTGAACACTGAAGCTTTCTTT CASSLASPVVNTEAFF
TRBJ1-4 NA TRBV7-9 NA TGTGCCAGCAGCTTATTACAGGAAAGTAATGAAAAACTGTTTTTT CASSLLQESNEKLFF
TRBJ2-1 NA TRBV19 NA TGTGCCAGTAGTATAGCGATTGGCAGGGCCAACAATGAGCAGTTCTTC CASSIAIGRANNEQFF
TRBJ2-3 NA TRBV6-8 NA TGTGCCAGCAGTTACTCGATGGATCCTAGGTTGGCCCCAGATACGCAGTATTTT CASSYSMDPRLAPDTQYF
TRBJ2-3 once TRBV29-1 NA TGCAGCGTCGCCCTAGGGGGAAGCACAGATACGCAGTATTTT CSVALGGSTDTQYF
TRBJ2-7 NA TRBV19 NA TGTGCCAGTAGTGAGGGCATTAACTACGAGCAGTACTTC CASSEGINYEQYF
TRBJ2-1 once TRBV28 TRBD2 TGTGCCAGCAATAGCGGGAGAAGTACCTACAATGAGCAGTTCTTC CASNSGRSTYNEQFF
TRBJ2-7 NA TRBV9 TRBD2 TGTGCCAGCAGCGTAGCGACGGGAGGATTCTACGAGCAGTACTTC CASSVATGGFYEQYF
TRBJ2-1 NA TRBV5-1 NA TGCGCCAGCAGCGCCCATTTGGAGAAGGATTACAATGAGCAGTTCTTC CASSAHLEKDYNEQFF
TRBJ2-1 NA TRBV28 TRBD2 TGTGCCAGCAGCCTACCCCGGACTAGCGGGAGGCCTGAGCAGTTCTTC CASSLPRTSGRPEQFF
TRBJ1-2 NA TRBV28 TRBD1 TGTGCCAGCAGTACCACGACAGGGGGGAACTATGGCTACACCTTC CASSTTTGGNYGYTF
TRBJ2-2 NA TRBV27 TRBD2 TGTGCCAGCAGTTTATACCCCCCGACTAGCGGGAGGGTAACCGGGGAGCTGTTTTTT CASSLYPPTSGRVTGELFF
TRBJ2-2 NA TRBV27 TRBD1 TGTGCCAGCAGTTTATCCCTCCACAGGGGGCAAGCCGGGGAGCTGTTTTTT CASSLSLHRGQAGELFF
TRBJ2-1 NA TRBV10-2 TRBD2 TGCGCCAGCAGGGGTAGCGGGAGAAGGGTCAATGAGCAGTTCTTC CASRGSGRRVNEQFF
TRBJ2-2 NA TRBV27 TRBD2 TGTGCCAGCAGTTCGGGACTAGCGGGAGCTTTTGGGGAGCTGTTTTTT CASSSGLAGAFGELFF
TRBJ2-3 NA TRBV3-1/TRBV3-2 NA TGTGCCAGCAGCCCTAGGGCCTCAGGGGTCACAGATACGCAGTATTTT CASSPRASGVTDTQYF
TRBJ1-1 NA TRBV6-5 NA TGTGCCAGCAGTTCCCCCACAGGGGAAGCTTTCTTT CASSSPTGEAFF
TRBJ2-6 NA TRBV28 NA TGTGCCAGCAGGGGAACAGGGAGTGGGGCCAACGTCCTGACTTTC CASRGTGSGANVLTF
TRBJ2-1 NA TRBV23-1 TRBD1 TGCGCCAGCAGTCAATTGGACAGGTCAAACTACAATGAGCAGTTCTTC CASSQLDRSNYNEQFF
TRBJ2-7 NA TRBV5-1 TRBD2 TGCGCCAGCAGCTTGCGCAGTGGGAACCTGGGACTAGCCATCGAGCAGTACTTC CASSLRSGNLGLAIEQYF
TRBJ2-3 NA TRBV6-2/TRBV6-3 TRBD2 TGTGCCAGCAGTTACGGGATACTAGCGACTAGCACAGATACGCAGTATTTT CASSYGILATSTDTQYF
TRBJ2-3 NA TRBV9 TRBD2 TGTGCCAGCAGCAGCGGGAGGGCCTCGACAGATACGCAGTATTTT CASSSGRASTDTQYF
TRBJ2-7 NA TRBV11-3 NA TGTGCCAGCAGCTTATATGGGTCGGGGTCCTACGAGCAGTACTTC CASSLYGSGSYEQYF
TRBJ2-7 NA TRBV9 NA TGTGCCAGCAGCGAGGGGTCCGGGAGTGGTTTCGAGCAGTACTTC CASSEGSGSGFEQYF
TRBJ1-5 NA TRBV27 TRBD1 TGTGCCAGCAGTTTTGGGGGGACAGGGGGAGGTCAGCCCCAGCATTTT CASSFGGTGGGQPQHF
TRBJ2-1 few TRBV24-1 TRBD2 TGTGCCACCAGTGATTCCGCCGGGGGGTCCGGTTACAATGAGCAGTTCTTC CATSDSAGGSGYNEQFF
TRBJ1-2 NA TRBV25-1 NA TGTGCCAGCAGGGGACAAGGGAAGGGCTACACCTTC CASRGQGKGYTF
TRBJ2-7 NA TRBV29-1 TRBD2 TGCAGCGCGGGAGGGCTAGCGGGCTCCTACGAGCAGTACTTC CSAGGLAGSYEQYF
TRBJ2-7 NA TRBV3-1/TRBV3-2 NA TGTGCCAGCAGCCAATTAGGACACACCTACGAGCAGTACTTC CASSQLGHTYEQYF
TRBJ1-1 NA TRBV12-3/TRBV12-4 TRBD1 TGTGCCAGCAGTCCCCGGACAGGGGCTGAAGCTTTCTTT CASSPRTGAEAFF
TRBJ1-6 NA TRBV2 NA TGTGCCAGCATTTCCGACGGTGGAGGGACACCCCTCCACTTT CASISDGGGTPLHF
TRBJ2-1 NA TRBV29-1 TRBD2 TGCAGCGTTACTAGCGGAGATGAGCAGTTCTTC CSVTSGDEQFF
TRBJ2-1 NA TRBV19 TRBD2 TGTGCCAGTAGGAGGTTGGCTAGCGGGTACAATGAGCAGTTCTTC CASRRLASGYNEQFF
TRBJ2-3 NA TRBV7-3 TRBD1 TGTGCCAGCAGCTTGGGGACAGGTACAGATACGCAGTATTTT CASSLGTGTDTQYF
TRBJ2-3 NA TRBV6-5 NA TGTGCCAGCAGTTACGTCGTCACAGATACGCAGTATTTT CASSYVVTDTQYF
TRBJ2-1 NA TRBV9 TRBD1 TGTGCCAGCAGCTTCCAGGCTACAGGGGTGGGGGACAATGAGCAGTTCTTC CASSFQATGVGDNEQFF
TRBJ2-5 NA TRBV5-1 TRBD2 TGCGCCAGCAGCTTGCTGACTAGCGCGGGGGAGGAGACCCAGTACTTC CASSLLTSAGEETQYF
TRBJ2-2 once TRBV5-1 TRBD2 TGCGCCAGCAGCTCCCTTCCCCCCACTAGCGGGAGAGGCACCGGGGAGCTGTTTTTT CASSSLPPTSGRGTGELFF
TRBJ1-5 NA TRBV28 NA TGTGCCAGCACCCCTGGGGACTACCCTAATCAGCCCCAGCATTTT CASTPGDYPNQPQHF
TRBJ1-2 once TRBV2 TRBD1 TGTGCCAGCAGTGAGCTAAGGACAGGGGAAGATGGCTACACCTTC CASSELRTGEDGYTF
TRBJ2-2 few TRBV24-1 NA TGTGCCACCAGTGATTTCCGCACAACCGGGGAGCTGTTTTTT CATSDFRTTGELFF